The rows below give T cell receptor beta chains drawn from one sample of a study of T-cell reconstitution after alpha-beta-depleted transplantation in children. TCRdb reprocessed the PCR reads via MiXCR and lists one record per CDR3 protein. Of 150,000 to 200,000 distinct CDR3 sequences listed, around 7% are singletons. The specimen was PBMCs from the stem cell graft donor, collected from the stem cell graft. Receptors were obtained from a human donor who donated a stem cell graft to a child with Wiskott-Aldrich syndrome. Each CDR3 is given with its conserved first and last residue. A D gene is named only where the DNA matches it firmly. Size values are once, few and many counts, or a class for expanded clones, and some rows have none.

many	TRBJ2-3	TRBD1	TRBV20-1	CSDRGSSTDTQYF	TGCAGTGACAGGGGTAGTAGCACAGATACGCAGTATTTT
many	TRBJ2-4	TRBD1	TRBV12-3/TRBV12-4	CASSPDRGNIQYF	TGTGCCAGCAGTCCGGACAGGGGAAACATTCAGTACTTC
many	TRBJ2-3	TRBD2	TRBV7-2	CASRKNAGGTDTQYF	TGTGCCAGCAGAAAAAATGCGGGAGGCACAGATACGCAGTATTTT
many	TRBJ1-2	NA	TRBV29-1	CSVGGTNYGYTF	TGCAGCGTTGGAGGGACTAACTATGGCTACACCTTC
many	TRBJ1-1	TRBD1	TRBV7-2	CASSSPGTGFEAFF	TGTGCCAGCAGCTCCCCCGGGACAGGATTTGAAGCTTTCTTT
many	TRBJ2-1	NA	TRBV6-6	CASSYVDEQFF	TGTGCCAGCAGTTACGTTGATGAGCAGTTCTTC
many	TRBJ2-5	TRBD2	TRBV6-1	CATHGSGGLSQETQYF	TGTGCCACGCACGGAAGCGGGGGGCTTTCGCAAGAGACCCAGTACTTC
many	TRBJ2-1	TRBD2	TRBV12-3/TRBV12-4	CASSSPGGGPAYNEQFF	TGTGCCAGCAGTTCCCCAGGCGGGGGGCCAGCCTACAATGAGCAGTTCTTC
NA	TRBJ2-7	NA	TRBV7-8	CASSLDAGNPYEQYF	TGTGCCAGCAGCTTAGACGCGGGAAACCCCTACGAGCAGTACTTC
many	TRBJ1-2	NA	TRBV29-1	CSVGPVLVPNGYTF	TGCAGCGTTGGCCCAGTACTTGTACCCAATGGCTACACCTTC
many	TRBJ1-1	TRBD1	TRBV9	CASSTGTASEAFF	TGTGCCAGCAGCACCGGGACAGCCAGTGAAGCTTTCTTT
many	TRBJ1-4	TRBD1	TRBV12-3/TRBV12-4	CASSLSTGVKLFF	TGTGCCAGCAGTTTGAGTACAGGGGTGAAACTGTTTTTT
many	TRBJ1-1	TRBD1	TRBV7-6	CASSPGTANTEAFF	TGTGCCAGCAGCCCCGGGACAGCGAACACTGAAGCTTTCTTT
many	TRBJ2-2	TRBD1	TRBV15	CATSRGGTGDFDTGELFF	TGTGCCACCAGCAGAGGCGGGACAGGGGATTTCGACACCGGGGAGCTGTTTTTT
many	TRBJ2-7	NA	TRBV20-1	CSARPRWVSYEQYF	TGCAGTGCTAGACCCAGGTGGGTCTCCTACGAGCAGTACTTC
many	TRBJ2-5	TRBD2	TRBV20-1	CSAATAGIQETQYF	TGCAGTGCTGCCACAGCGGGGATTCAAGAGACCCAGTACTTC
many	TRBJ2-7	TRBD1	TRBV20-1	CSARDPYPSGTAKYEQYF	TGCAGTGCTAGAGACCCATACCCCTCCGGGACAGCAAAGTACGAGCAGTACTTC
NA	TRBJ1-5	TRBD1	TRBV7-8	CASSQWTGWAQPQHF	TGTGCCAGCAGCCAATGGACAGGGTGGGCTCAGCCCCAGCATTTT
few	TRBJ1-2	NA	TRBV5-1	CASSSGQGIYGYTF	TGCGCCAGCAGCTCGGGGCAGGGCATTTATGGCTACACCTTC
many	TRBJ2-7	NA	TRBV12-3/TRBV12-4	CAVGATYEQYF	TGTGCCGTCGGGGCGACCTACGAGCAGTACTTC